Listed below are T cell receptor beta chains from one sample, sequenced in a study of OX40 agonist ivuxolimab in advanced cancers. Using immunoSEQ multiplex PCR, the repertoire was profiled, and TCRdb retains in-frame clones only, with some absent. The table records about 41,000 clones, around nine tenths of them present only once. The specimen was CD4+ or CD8+ T cells sorted from blood, collected in a trial of the OX40 agonist ivuxolimab. These receptors were collected from an adult with an advanced solid tumor such as melanoma, head and neck, liver or kidney cancer. The CDR3 runs from the conserved cysteine through the conserved F or W. Fields, in order: D gene, J gene, clone size, V gene, CDR3 DNA, CDR3 protein. D genes are given only for firm matches. Size values are once, few and many counts, or a class for expanded clones, and some rows have none.

NA	TRBJ1-2	NA	TRBV5-5	TGTGCCAGCAGCTCGAGGGTGGCAGGGACAAACTATGGCTACACCTTC	CASSSRVAGTNYGYTF
NA	TRBJ2-5	once	TRBV11-2	TGTGCCAGCAGCTTAAGCCAGCCAGAGACCCAGTACTTC	CASSLSQPETQYF
NA	TRBJ2-3	NA	TRBV28	TGTGCCAGCAGCTTCTTCGGCGGCACAGATACGCAGTATTTT	CASSFFGGTDTQYF
TRBD1	TRBJ1-5	NA	TRBV4-1	TGCGCCAGCAGCCAAGAAGGGACAGCTTTTAGCAATCAGCCCCAGCATTTT	CASSQEGTAFSNQPQHF
NA	TRBJ2-7	NA	TRBV7-2	TGTGCCAGCAGCTTACCCTCTACGAATCGGGAGCAGTACTTC	CASSLPSTNREQYF
TRBD1	TRBJ1-2	NA	TRBV19	TGTGCCAGTAGTGCTACGGGACAGGACTATGGCTACACCTTC	CASSATGQDYGYTF
TRBD2	TRBJ2-7	NA	TRBV7-9	TGTGCCAGCAGCTTGACTAGCGGGTTTGTCGAGCAGTACTTC	CASSLTSGFVEQYF
NA	TRBJ2-7	NA	TRBV6-5	TGTGCCAGCAATAACGGTTACGAGCAGTACTTC	CASNNGYEQYF
NA	TRBJ1-2	NA	TRBV7-3	TGTGCCAGCAGCCCGGGCGGGTCCTATGGCTACACCTTC	CASSPGGSYGYTF
NA	TRBJ1-4	once	TRBV7-9	TGTGCCAGCAGGGACGGAAAGGTTGCAACTAATGAAAAACTGTTTTTT	CASRDGKVATNEKLFF
NA	TRBJ2-7	few	TRBV6-5	TGTGCCAGCAGTTACTACGGCGGTCTGGAGCAGTACTTC	CASSYYGGLEQYF
TRBD2	TRBJ2-5	NA	TRBV5-4	TGTGCCAGCAGCTTAACTAGCGGAAATTACCAAGAGACCCAGTACTTC	CASSLTSGNYQETQYF
TRBD1	TRBJ2-7	NA	TRBV30	TGTGCCTGGAGGGGACAGGGGAGCTCCTACGAGCAGTACTTC	CAWRGQGSSYEQYF
NA	TRBJ2-7	NA	TRBV2	TGTGCCAGCAGGTGGACACTGGGGGTTTACGAGCAGTACTTC	CASRWTLGVYEQYF
NA	TRBJ1-2	NA	TRBV10-3	TGTGCCATCAGTGAGTCGAGACACAAGAATGGCTACACCTTC	CAISESRHKNGYTF
NA	TRBJ1-3	NA	TRBV11-2	TGTGCCAGCAGCGCTACGGGGGGAAACACCATATATTTT	CASSATGGNTIYF
NA	TRBJ2-3	NA	TRBV14	TGTGCCAGCAGCCCGGACCTACTAAGCACAGATACGCAGTATTTT	CASSPDLLSTDTQYF
NA	TRBJ2-3	NA	TRBV5-1	TGCGCCAGCGGGGAAGGATCCAGCACAGATACGCAGTATTTT	CASGEGSSTDTQYF
NA	TRBJ1-5	NA	TRBV6-4	TGTGCCAGCAGTGTAAGAAGACAGAACAATCAGCCCCAGCATTTT	CASSVRRQNNQPQHF
NA	TRBJ2-2	once	TRBV6-6	TGTGCCAGCAGGACAGACAGCACCGGGGAGCTGTTTTTT	CASRTDSTGELFF
TRBD1	TRBJ1-4	NA	TRBV30	TGTGCCTGGAGTGTAGGAACTGGGGACAGGAAGCTGTTTTTT	CAWSVGTGDRKLFF
NA	TRBJ2-4	NA	TRBV2	TGTGCCAGCAGTGTTTCCGACAGGTTTGGGGACATTCAGTACTTC	CASSVSDRFGDIQYF
TRBD1	TRBJ1-2	NA	TRBV7-6	TGTGCCAGCAGCTTAGACAGGGGGTATGGCTACACCTTC	CASSLDRGYGYTF
TRBD1	TRBJ2-7	medium-sized	TRBV18	TGTGCCAGCTCACCACAGGGACAGGAAGACGAGCAGTACTTC	CASSPQGQEDEQYF
NA	TRBJ2-7	NA	TRBV30	TGTGCCAGGGACGGTGCATCCTACGAGCAGTACTTC	CARDGASYEQYF
NA	TRBJ2-5	NA	TRBV7-9	TGTGCCAGCAGCTCAGGTTCGGGGGTAGAGACCCAGTACTTC	CASSSGSGVETQYF
NA	TRBJ2-7	once	TRBV28	TGTGCCAGCACTCCTCAACCCTTATACGAGCAGTACTTC	CASTPQPLYEQYF
TRBD1	TRBJ1-3	NA	TRBV7-6	TGTGCCAGCAGCCGCTGGGACAGAGGCTTTGGAAACACCATATATTTT	CASSRWDRGFGNTIYF
NA	TRBJ1-3	NA	TRBV9	TGTGCCAGCAGCGGTCGACGGGGAAACACCATATATTTT	CASSGRRGNTIYF
TRBD1	TRBJ2-7	NA	TRBV7-9	TGTGCCAGCAGCTTGAGGACAGGGCCATACGAGCAGTACTTC	CASSLRTGPYEQYF
NA	TRBJ1-6	NA	TRBV6-1	TGTGCCAGCAGTGCGGGGCCCTATAATTCACCCCTCCACTTT	CASSAGPYNSPLHF
NA	TRBJ1-3	NA	TRBV11-2	TGTGCCAGCAGTTCGGGGAGCTCTGGAAACACCATATATTTT	CASSSGSSGNTIYF
NA	TRBJ1-5	NA	TRBV7-2	TGTGCCAGCAGTTTAAACCAGGGTCACAATCAGCCCCAGCATTTT	CASSLNQGHNQPQHF
TRBD1	TRBJ2-2	NA	TRBV7-3	TGTGCCAGCAGCCCCGGGACAGGGTTAGGTAACACCGGGGAGCTGTTTTTT	CASSPGTGLGNTGELFF
NA	TRBJ1-6	once	TRBV6-5	TGTGCCAGCAGTTACTCGCGGGATTCACCCCTCCACTTT	CASSYSRDSPLHF
NA	TRBJ1-5	NA	TRBV6-5	TGTGCCAGCAGTTGGGCAGGGAAAAATCAGCCCCAGCATTTT	CASSWAGKNQPQHF
NA	TRBJ2-5	NA	TRBV6-1	TGTGCCAGCAGCCCCGGGCCGGCCAGCCAAGAGACCCAGTACTTC	CASSPGPASQETQYF
NA	TRBJ1-1	NA	TRBV9	TGTGCCAGCAGCGTAGCCGTCGACACTGAAGCTTTCTTT	CASSVAVDTEAFF
NA	TRBJ2-1	NA	TRBV7-9	TGTGCCAGCAGCTTAGTCTCTTCAGGGGCTGAGCAGTTCTTC	CASSLVSSGAEQFF
NA	TRBJ2-5	NA	TRBV18	TGTGCCAGCTCACCACCTACCCTAGTGGCGGGAGAGACCCAGTACTTC	CASSPPTLVAGETQYF
TRBD1	TRBJ2-2	NA	TRBV6-5	TGTGCCAGCAGGGGACAGGGGACGGGCGGGGAGCTGTTTTTT	CASRGQGTGGELFF
TRBD1	TRBJ1-4	NA	TRBV5-6	TGTGCCAGCGGTCAGGGGGGTAATGAAAAACTGTTTTTT	CASGQGGNEKLFF
TRBD1	TRBJ1-2	NA	TRBV5-1	TGCGCCAGCAGCTTGAAAGGGACAGGGTATATTTTGGACTATGGCTACACCTTC	CASSLKGTGYILDYGYTF
NA	TRBJ1-6	NA	TRBV11-2	TGTGCCAGCAGCTTAGGGCGGTCCTATAATTCACCCCTCCACTTT	CASSLGRSYNSPLHF
NA	TRBJ2-7	NA	TRBV6-1	TGTGCCACCACCTTGGAGGGGTCCTACGAGCAGTACTTC	CATTLEGSYEQYF
NA	TRBJ2-2	once	TRBV19	TGTGCCAGTAGTCTTGCCGGTGGGGGGCAAGGCGGGGAGCTGTTTTTT	CASSLAGGGQGGELFF
TRBD2	TRBJ2-5	NA	TRBV5-1	TGCGCCAGCAGCTTGGATCTAGCGGGAGCCGTAGAGACCCAGTACTTC	CASSLDLAGAVETQYF
TRBD1	TRBJ2-5	NA	TRBV23-1	TGCGCCAGCAGGCAGGGGACAGAACGCCAAGAGACCCAGTACTTC	CASRQGTERQETQYF
NA	TRBJ1-6	NA	TRBV9	TGTGCCAGCAGCACACCTTCCGGGACTAGTAATTCACCCCTCCACTTT	CASSTPSGTSNSPLHF
TRBD2	TRBJ2-1	NA	TRBV10-1	TGCGCCAGCACCATTCTAGGACTAGCGCCAAGCTCCTACAATGAGCAGTTCTTC	CASTILGLAPSSYNEQFF
NA	TRBJ2-1	once	TRBV18	TGTGCCAGCTCACCGGCTTACAATGAGCAGTTCTTC	CASSPAYNEQFF
NA	TRBJ2-1	NA	TRBV5-1	TGCGCCAGCATGGGGGACACATCGAACAATGAGCAGTTCTTC	CASMGDTSNNEQFF
NA	TRBJ2-5	NA	TRBV20-1	TGCAGTGCCACAAATGGAGAGACCCAGTACTTC	CSATNGETQYF
TRBD1	TRBJ1-4	NA	TRBV6-6	TGTGCCAGCAGTTCTGACAGGGACGAAAAACTGTTTTTT	CASSSDRDEKLFF